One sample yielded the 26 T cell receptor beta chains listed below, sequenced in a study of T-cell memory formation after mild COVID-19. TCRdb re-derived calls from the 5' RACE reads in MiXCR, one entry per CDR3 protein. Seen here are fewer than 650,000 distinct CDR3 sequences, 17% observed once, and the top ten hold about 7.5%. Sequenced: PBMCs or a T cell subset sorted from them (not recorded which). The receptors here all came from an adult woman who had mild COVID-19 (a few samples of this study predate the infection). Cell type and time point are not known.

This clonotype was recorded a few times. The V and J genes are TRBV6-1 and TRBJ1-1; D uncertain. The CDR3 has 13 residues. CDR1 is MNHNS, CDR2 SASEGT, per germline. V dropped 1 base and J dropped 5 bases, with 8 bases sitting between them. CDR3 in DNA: TGTGCCAGCAGTGAAGGAGGGTGGACTGAAGCTTTCTTT. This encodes CASSEGGWTEAFF.

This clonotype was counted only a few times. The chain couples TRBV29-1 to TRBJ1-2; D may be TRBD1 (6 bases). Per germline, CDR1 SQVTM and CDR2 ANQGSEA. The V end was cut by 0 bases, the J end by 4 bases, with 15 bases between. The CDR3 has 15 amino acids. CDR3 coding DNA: TGCAGCGTTGAAGATTTCGGGGGGCCTCTCTATGGCTACACCTTC. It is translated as CSVEDFGGPLYGYTF.

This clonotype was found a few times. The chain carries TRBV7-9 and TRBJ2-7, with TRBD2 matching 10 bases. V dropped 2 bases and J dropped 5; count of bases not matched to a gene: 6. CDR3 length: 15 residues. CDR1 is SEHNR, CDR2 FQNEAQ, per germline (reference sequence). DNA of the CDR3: TGTGCCAGCAGCTTAACAACTAGCGGGAAAGACGAGCAGTACTTC. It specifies CASSLTTSGKDEQYF.

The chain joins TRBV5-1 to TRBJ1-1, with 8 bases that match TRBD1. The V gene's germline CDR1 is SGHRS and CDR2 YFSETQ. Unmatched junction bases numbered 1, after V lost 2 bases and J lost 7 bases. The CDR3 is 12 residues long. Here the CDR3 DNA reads TGCGCCAGCAGCTTAACAGGGGGTGAAGCTTTCTTT. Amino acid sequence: CASSLTGGEAFF.

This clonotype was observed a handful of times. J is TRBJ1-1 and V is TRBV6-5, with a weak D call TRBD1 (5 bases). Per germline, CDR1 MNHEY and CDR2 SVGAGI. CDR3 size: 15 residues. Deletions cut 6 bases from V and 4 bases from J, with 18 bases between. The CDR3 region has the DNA TGTGCCAGCAGAACCCACGGGACTGGGACCACTGAAGCTTTCTTT. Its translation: CASRTHGTGTTEAFF.

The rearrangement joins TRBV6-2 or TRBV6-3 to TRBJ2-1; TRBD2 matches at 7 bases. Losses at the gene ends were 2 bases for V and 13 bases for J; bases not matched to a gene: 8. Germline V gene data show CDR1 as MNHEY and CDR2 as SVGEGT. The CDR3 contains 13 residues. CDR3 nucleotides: TGTGCCAGCAGTTACCCACTAGCGAGTATCCAGTTCTTC. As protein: CASSYPLASIQFF.

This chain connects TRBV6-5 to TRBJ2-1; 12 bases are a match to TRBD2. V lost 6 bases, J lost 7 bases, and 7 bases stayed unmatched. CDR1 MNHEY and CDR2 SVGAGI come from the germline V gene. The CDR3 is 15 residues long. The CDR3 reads CASRRLAGVGNEQFF. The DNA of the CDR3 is TGTGCCAGCAGGAGACTAGCGGGAGTTGGTAATGAGCAGTTCTTC.

CDR3 in amino acids: CAISEGGASNQPQHF. The CDR3 region has the DNA TGTGCCATCAGTGAAGGTGGGGCGAGCAATCAGCCCCAGCATTTT. The V and J genes are TRBV10-3 and TRBJ1-5, with D possibly matching TRBD1 (5 bases). This CDR3 has 15 residues. Germline V CDR1 and CDR2: ENHRY, SYGVKD. Between the trimmed V and J ends, which lost 3 bases and 1 base, there was a span of 10 bases.

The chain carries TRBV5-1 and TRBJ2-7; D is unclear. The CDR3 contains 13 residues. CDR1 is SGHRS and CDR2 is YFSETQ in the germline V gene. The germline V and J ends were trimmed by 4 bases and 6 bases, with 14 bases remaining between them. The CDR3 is CASSPGGFTEQYF. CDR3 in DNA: TGCGCCAGCAGCCCCGGTGGGTTTACCGAGCAGTACTTC.

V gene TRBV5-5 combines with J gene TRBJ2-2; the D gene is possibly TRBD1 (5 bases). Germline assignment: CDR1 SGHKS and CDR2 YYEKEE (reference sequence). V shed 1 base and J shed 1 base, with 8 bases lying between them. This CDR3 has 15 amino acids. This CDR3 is CASSLKGLNTGELFF. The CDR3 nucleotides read TGTGCCAGCAGCTTGAAGGGGCTGAACACCGGGGAGCTGTTTTTT.

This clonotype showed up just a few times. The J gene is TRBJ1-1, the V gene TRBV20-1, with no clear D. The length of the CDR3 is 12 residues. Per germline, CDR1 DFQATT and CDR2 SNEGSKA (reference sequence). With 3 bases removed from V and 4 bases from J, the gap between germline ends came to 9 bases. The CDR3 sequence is CSASGYSTEAFF. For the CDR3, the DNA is TGCAGTGCTAGTGGCTACAGCACTGAAGCTTTCTTT.

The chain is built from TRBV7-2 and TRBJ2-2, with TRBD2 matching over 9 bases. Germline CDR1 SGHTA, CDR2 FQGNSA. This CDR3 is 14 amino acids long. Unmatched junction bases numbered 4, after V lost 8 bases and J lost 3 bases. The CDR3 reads CASYSGSYTGELFF. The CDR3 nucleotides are TGTGCCAGCTATAGCGGGAGCTACACCGGGGAGCTGTTTTTT. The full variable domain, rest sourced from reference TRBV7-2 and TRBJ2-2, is GAGVSQSPSNKVTEKGKDVELRCDPISGHTALYWYRQSLGQGLEFLIYFQGNSAPDKSGLPSDRFSAERTGGSVSTLTIQRTQQEDSAVYLCASYSGSYTGELFFGEGSRLTVL.

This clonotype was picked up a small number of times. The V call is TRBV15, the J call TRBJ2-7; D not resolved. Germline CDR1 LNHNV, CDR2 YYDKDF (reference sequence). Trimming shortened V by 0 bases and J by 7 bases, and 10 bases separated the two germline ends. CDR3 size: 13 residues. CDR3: CATSRDKSTEQYF. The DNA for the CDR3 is TGTGCCACCAGCAGAGATAAGTCCACTGAGCAGTACTTC.

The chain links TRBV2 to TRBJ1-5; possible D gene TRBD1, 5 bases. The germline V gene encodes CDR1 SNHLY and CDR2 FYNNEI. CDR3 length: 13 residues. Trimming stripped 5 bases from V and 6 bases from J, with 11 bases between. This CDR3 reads CASSWQGGQPQHF. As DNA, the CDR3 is TGTGCCAGCAGTTGGCAGGGTGGTCAGCCCCAGCATTTT.

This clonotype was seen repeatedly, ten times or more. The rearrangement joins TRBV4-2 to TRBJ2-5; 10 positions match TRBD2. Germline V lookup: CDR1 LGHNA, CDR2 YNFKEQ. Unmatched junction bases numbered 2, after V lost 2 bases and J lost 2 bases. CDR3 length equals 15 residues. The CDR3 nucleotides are TGTGCCAGCAGCCAAAATAGCGGGGGGCAAGAGACCCAGTACTTC. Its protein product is CASSQNSGGQETQYF.

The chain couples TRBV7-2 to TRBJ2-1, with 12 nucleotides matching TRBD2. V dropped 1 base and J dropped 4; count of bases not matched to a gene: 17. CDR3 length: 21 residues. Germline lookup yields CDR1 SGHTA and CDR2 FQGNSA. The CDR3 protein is CASSLVVQTSGSRELYNEQFF. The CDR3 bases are TGTGCCAGCAGCTTAGTGGTACAGACTAGCGGGAGCCGAGAGTTGTACAATGAGCAGTTCTTC.

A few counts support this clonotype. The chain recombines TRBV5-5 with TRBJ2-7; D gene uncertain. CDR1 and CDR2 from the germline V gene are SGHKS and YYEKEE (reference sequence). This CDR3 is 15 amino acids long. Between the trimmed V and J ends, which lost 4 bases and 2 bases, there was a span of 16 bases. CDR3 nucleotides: TGTGCCAGCAGCCAGAGCGCTAGTTTCGCCTACGAGCAGTACTTC. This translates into CASSQSASFAYEQYF. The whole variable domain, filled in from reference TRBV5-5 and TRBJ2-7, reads DAGVTQSPTHLIKTRGQQVTLRCSPISGHKSVSWYQQVLGQGPQFIFQYYEKEERGRGNFPDRFSARQFPNYSSELNVNALLLGDSALYLCASSQSASFAYEQYFGPGTRLTVT.

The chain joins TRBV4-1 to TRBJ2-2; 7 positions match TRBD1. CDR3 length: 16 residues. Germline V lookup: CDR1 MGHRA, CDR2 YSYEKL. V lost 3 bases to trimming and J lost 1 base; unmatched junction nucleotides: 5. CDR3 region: CASSHPTGKNTGELFF. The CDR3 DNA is TGCGCCAGCAGCCACCCGACAGGGAAGAACACCGGGGAGCTGTTTTTT.

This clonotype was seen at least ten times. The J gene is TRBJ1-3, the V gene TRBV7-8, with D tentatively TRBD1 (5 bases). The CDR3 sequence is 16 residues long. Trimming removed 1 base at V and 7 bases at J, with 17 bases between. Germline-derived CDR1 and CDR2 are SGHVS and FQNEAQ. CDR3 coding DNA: TGTGCCAGCAGCTTAGTCAGGCAGGGAATACAGAACACCATATATTTT. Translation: CASSLVRQGIQNTIYF.

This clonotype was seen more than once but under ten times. The CDR3 reads CASSQELAGYTDTQYF. CDR3 sequence (DNA): TGTGCCAGCAGCCAAGAGCTAGCGGGGTACACAGATACGCAGTATTTT. This chain joins TRBV3-1 and TRBJ2-3; TRBD2 matches at 9 bases. The germline CDR1 and CDR2 sequences are LGHDT and YNNKEL (reference sequence). V dropped 0 bases and J dropped 2; count of bases not matched to a gene: 3. The CDR3 is 16 residues long.

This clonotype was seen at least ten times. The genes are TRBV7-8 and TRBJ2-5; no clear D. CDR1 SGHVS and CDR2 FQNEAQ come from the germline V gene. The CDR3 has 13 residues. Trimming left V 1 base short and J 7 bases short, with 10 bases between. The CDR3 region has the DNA TGTGCCAGCAGCTTAGACCGCTTGGGGACCCAGTACTTC. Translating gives CASSLDRLGTQYF. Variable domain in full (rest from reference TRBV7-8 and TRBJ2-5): GAGVSQSPRYKVAKRGQDVALRCDPISGHVSLFWYQQALGQGPEFLTYFQNEAQLDKSGLPSDRFFAERPEGSVSTLKIQRTQQEDSAVYLCASSLDRLGTQYFGPGTRLLVL.

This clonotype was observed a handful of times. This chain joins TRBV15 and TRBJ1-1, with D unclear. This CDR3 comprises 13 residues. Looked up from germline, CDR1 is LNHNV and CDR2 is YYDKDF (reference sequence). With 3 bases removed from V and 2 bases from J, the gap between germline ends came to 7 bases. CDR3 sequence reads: CATSSEKNTEAFF. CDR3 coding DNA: TGTGCCACCAGCAGCGAGAAAAACACTGAAGCTTTCTTT.

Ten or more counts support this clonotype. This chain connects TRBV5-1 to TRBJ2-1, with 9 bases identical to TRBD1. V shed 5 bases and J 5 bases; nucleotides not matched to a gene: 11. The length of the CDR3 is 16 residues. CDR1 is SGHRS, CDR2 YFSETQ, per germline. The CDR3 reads CASSFGYRGRNNEQFF. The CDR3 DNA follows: TGCGCCAGCAGTTTTGGGTACAGGGGGCGAAACAATGAGCAGTTCTTC.

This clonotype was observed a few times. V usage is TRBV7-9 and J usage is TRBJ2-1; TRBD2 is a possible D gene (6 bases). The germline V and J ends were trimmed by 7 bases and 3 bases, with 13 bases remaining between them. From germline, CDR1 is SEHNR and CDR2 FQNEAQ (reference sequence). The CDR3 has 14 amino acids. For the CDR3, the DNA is TGTGCCAGCACCTGGTCCGGGGGCTACAATGAGCAGTTCTTC. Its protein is CASTWSGGYNEQFF.

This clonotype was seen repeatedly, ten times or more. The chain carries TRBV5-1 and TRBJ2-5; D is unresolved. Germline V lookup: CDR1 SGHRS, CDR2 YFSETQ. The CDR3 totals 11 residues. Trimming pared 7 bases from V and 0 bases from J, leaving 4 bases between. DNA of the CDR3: TGCGCCAGCCGCGACCAAGAGACCCAGTACTTC. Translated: CASRDQETQYF.

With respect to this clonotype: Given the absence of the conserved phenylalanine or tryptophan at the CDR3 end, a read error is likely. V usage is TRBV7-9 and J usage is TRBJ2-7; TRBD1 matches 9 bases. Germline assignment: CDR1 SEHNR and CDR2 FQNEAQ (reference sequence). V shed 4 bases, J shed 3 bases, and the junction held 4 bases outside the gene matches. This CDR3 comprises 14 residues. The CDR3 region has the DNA TGTGCCAGCAGCTCCGGACAGGGGTTCTACGAGCAGTACTTA. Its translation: CASSSGQGFYEQYL.